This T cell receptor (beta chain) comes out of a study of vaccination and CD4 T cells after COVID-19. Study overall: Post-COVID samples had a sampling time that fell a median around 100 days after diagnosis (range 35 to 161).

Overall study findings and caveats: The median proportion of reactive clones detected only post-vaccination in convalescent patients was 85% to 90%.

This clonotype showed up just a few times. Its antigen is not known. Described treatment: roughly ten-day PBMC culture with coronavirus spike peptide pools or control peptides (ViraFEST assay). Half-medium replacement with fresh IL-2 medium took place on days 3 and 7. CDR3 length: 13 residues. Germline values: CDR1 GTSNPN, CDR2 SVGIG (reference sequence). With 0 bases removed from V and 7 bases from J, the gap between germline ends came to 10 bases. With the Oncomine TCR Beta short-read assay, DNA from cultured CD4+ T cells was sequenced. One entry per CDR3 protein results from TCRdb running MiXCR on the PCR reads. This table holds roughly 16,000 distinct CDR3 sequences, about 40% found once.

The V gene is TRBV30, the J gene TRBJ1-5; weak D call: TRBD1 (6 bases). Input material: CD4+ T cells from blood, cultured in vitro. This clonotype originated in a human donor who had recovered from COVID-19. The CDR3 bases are TGTGCCTGGAGTGTAGGGGGGATCCAGCCCCAGCATTTT. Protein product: CAWSVGGIQPQHF. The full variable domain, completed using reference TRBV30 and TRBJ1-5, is SQTIHQWPATLVQPVGSPLSLECTVEGTSNPNLYWYRQAAGRGLQLLFYSVGIGQISSEVPQNLSASRPQDRQFILSSKKLLLSDSGFYLCAWSVGGIQPQHFGDGTRLSIL.